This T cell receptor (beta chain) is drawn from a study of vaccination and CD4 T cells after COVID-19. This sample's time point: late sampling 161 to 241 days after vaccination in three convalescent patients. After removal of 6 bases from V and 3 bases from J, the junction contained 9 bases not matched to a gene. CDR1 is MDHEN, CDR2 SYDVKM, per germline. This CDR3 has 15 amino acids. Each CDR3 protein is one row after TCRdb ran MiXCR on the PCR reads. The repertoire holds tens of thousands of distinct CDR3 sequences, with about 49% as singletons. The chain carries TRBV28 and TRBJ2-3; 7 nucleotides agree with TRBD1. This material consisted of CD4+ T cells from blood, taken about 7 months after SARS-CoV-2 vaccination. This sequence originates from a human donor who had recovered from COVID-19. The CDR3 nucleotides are TGTGCCAGCAGCAGAGGGGGCGCATTAACAGATACGCAGTATTTT. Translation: CASSRGGALTDTQYF.